These 15 T cell receptor beta chains share one sample of origin, sequenced in a study of identical twins. TCRdb ran MiXCR on the 5' RACE reads and lists one entry per CDR3 protein. There are approximately 600,000 distinct CDR3 sequences in the sample; under 8.5% occur only once, and about 1.5% lies in the top ten. The same specimen was also included in a second study, on yellow fever vaccine responses in identical twins.

Sequenced input: PBMCs. These receptor sequences come from a woman under 30 in good health.

A few counts support this clonotype. The V and J genes are TRBV29-1 and TRBJ2-3, with D uncertain. Looked up from germline, CDR1 is SQVTM and CDR2 is ANQGSEA. The CDR3 has 13 residues. V was clipped by 4 bases and J by 2 bases, with 10 bases between them. The CDR3 protein is CSVARQNTDTQYF. The CDR3 nucleotides are TGCAGCGTTGCCAGGCAGAACACAGATACGCAGTATTTT.

This clonotype was counted between two and nine times. The chain employs TRBV5-1 and TRBJ2-7, with no clear D. Trimming shortened V by 2 bases and J by 2 bases, and 11 bases separated the two germline ends. The CDR3 is 14 amino acids. Germline assignment: CDR1 SGHRS and CDR2 YFSETQ. DNA of the CDR3: TGCGCCAGCAGCTTCTCAGGAACCACCTACGAGCAGTACTTC. As protein: CASSFSGTTYEQYF. The entire variable domain, with the rest obtained from reference TRBV5-1 and TRBJ2-7, is as follows: KAGVTQTPRYLIKTRGQQVTLSCSPISGHRSVSWYQQTPGQGLQFLFEYFSETQRNKGNFPGRFSGRQFSNSRSEMNVSTLELGDSALYLCASSFSGTTYEQYFGPGTRLTVT.

The sample holds many counts of this clonotype. The gene calls are TRBV12-3 or TRBV12-4 and TRBJ1-5; D unclear. Trimming took off 6 bases at V and 3 bases at J, with 15 bases between the two ends. The CDR3 contains 15 residues. The CDR3 spells CASSHTDGFNQPQHF. Written as DNA, the CDR3 is TGTGCCAGCAGCCACACCGACGGCTTCAATCAGCCCCAGCATTTT.

Ten or more counts support this clonotype. The rearrangement links TRBV29-1 to TRBJ2-1; D ambiguous. The CDR3 consists of 15 residues. V was shortened by 0 bases and J by 8 bases, with 17 bases between the two germline ends. Germline CDR1 SQVTM, CDR2 ANQGSEA. The CDR3 DNA reads as TGCAGCGTTGAAGATCGCGGCGGTGGTCGGGATGAGCAGTTCTTC. This translates into CSVEDRGGGRDEQFF.

The genes are TRBV7-9 and TRBJ2-1; possible D gene TRBD2, 6 bases. The CDR3 covers 13 residues. Trimming pared 6 bases from V and 6 bases from J, leaving 12 bases between. Looked up from germline, CDR1 is SEHNR and CDR2 is FQNEAQ (reference sequence). CDR3 sequence: CASSQTSSNEQFF. In nucleotides, the CDR3 is TGTGCCAGCAGTCAGACTAGTTCCAATGAGCAGTTCTTC. The full variable domain, in which reference TRBV7-9 and TRBJ2-1 provide the parts outside the CDR3, is DTGVSQNPRHKITKRGQNVTFRCDPISEHNRLYWYRQTLGQGPEFLTYFQNEAQLEKSRLLSDRFSAERPKGSFSTLEIQRTEQGDSAMYLCASSQTSSNEQFFGPGTRLTVL.

The rearrangement joins TRBV5-4 to TRBJ2-2; TRBD1 matches 8 bases. This CDR3 is 16 amino acids long. V was clipped by 4 bases and J by 0 bases; unmatched bases: 5. Per the germline V gene, CDR1 is SGHNT and CDR2 is YYREEE (reference sequence). CDR3 amino acids: CASSATGQANTGELFF. CDR3 DNA: TGTGCCAGCAGCGCAACGGGACAGGCGAACACCGGGGAGCTGTTTTTT.

This clonotype was counted ten times or more. Germline is not matched at one junction end, which may reflect a read error. The rearrangement uses TRBV14 and TRBJ2-7; D gene unclear. Germline loops: CDR1 SGHDN, CDR2 FVKESK. The CDR3 runs 12 residues. Here the CDR3 reads CASSQVSHEQYF. For the CDR3, the DNA is TGTGCCAGCAGCCAGGTCTCCCACGAGCAGTACTTC.

The table lists this clonotype with many counts. V and J are TRBV15 and TRBJ2-1, with D unresolved. There are 15 residues in the CDR3. Trimming took 4 bases from V and 3 from J, leaving 13 bases between them. The germline V gene has CDR1 LNHNV and CDR2 YYDKDF (reference sequence). CDR3 loop: CATSKDLDIYNEQFF. The CDR3 region has the DNA TGTGCCACCAGCAAAGATCTAGATATCTACAATGAGCAGTTCTTC. Combining the CDR3 with reference TRBV15 and TRBJ2-1 gives the whole variable domain DAMVIQNPRYQVTQFGKPVTLSCSQTLNHNVMYWYQQKSSQAPKLLFHYYDKDFNNEADTPDNFQSRRPNTSFCFLDIRSPGLGDTAMYLCATSKDLDIYNEQFFGPGTRLTVL.

V is TRBV28 and J is TRBJ2-5, with D tentatively TRBD2 (6 bases). V shed 8 bases and J shed 5 bases, with 18 bases lying between them. Germline V CDR1 and CDR2: MDHEN, SYDVKM. The CDR3 is 14 amino acids. CDR3 loop: CASLRDPLGETQYF. The CDR3 DNA reads as TGTGCCAGCCTGCGGGATCCACTCGGGGAGACCCAGTACTTC.

The rearrangement links TRBV2 to TRBJ2-1; D might be TRBD2 (5 bases). This CDR3 comprises 13 residues. V gave up 3 bases and J gave up 10 bases, with 13 bases separating them. Looked up from germline, CDR1 is SNHLY and CDR2 is FYNNEI. CDR3 sequence reads: CASSDEDWQEQFF. Here the CDR3 DNA reads TGTGCCAGCAGTGACGAGGACTGGCAGGAGCAGTTCTTC.

This clonotype has only a few counts. The J gene is TRBJ1-4, the V gene TRBV2, with D hard to call. The ends were cut back, 3 bases at V and 4 bases at J, with 6 bases in the middle. The length of the CDR3 is 13 residues. Germline values: CDR1 SNHLY, CDR2 FYNNEI. CDR3 residues: CASSELHNEKLFF. The CDR3 DNA follows: TGTGCCAGCAGTGAGTTACATAATGAAAAACTGTTTTTT.

This clonotype was seen many times. The rearrangement uses TRBV7-2 and TRBJ2-1, with 8 bases aligning to TRBD2. The trim removed 1 base at V and 7 bases at J, leaving 9 bases unmatched. The CDR3 loop spans 16 amino acids. The germline gives CDR1 SGHTA, CDR2 FQGNSA. CDR3 nucleotides: TGTGCCAGCAGCTTAGAGATTAGCGGGATCCGAAATGAGCAGTTCTTC. Translated: CASSLEISGIRNEQFF.

This clonotype was recorded a few times. The V gene is TRBV5-5, the J gene TRBJ2-7; 8 bases match TRBD1. The germline V gene encodes CDR1 SGHKS and CDR2 YYEKEE (reference sequence). The ends lost 0 bases at V and 0 bases at J; junction bases unmatched: 5. The CDR3 extends over 16 amino acids. CDR3 region: CASSLVGGQASYEQYF. The DNA of the CDR3 is TGTGCCAGCAGCTTGGTGGGGGGACAGGCCTCCTACGAGCAGTACTTC.

This clonotype was detected a few times. This chain joins TRBV10-2 and TRBJ2-1, with D possibly matching TRBD1 (6 bases). Germline CDR1 is WSHSY and CDR2 is SAAADI. The CDR3 has 15 residues. V lost 8 bases and J 2 bases, leaving 16 bases between the germline ends. CDR3 in amino acids: CASGFPGDAYNEQFF. The CDR3, as DNA: TGCGCCAGCGGGTTCCCAGGGGATGCCTACAATGAGCAGTTCTTC.

The sample holds many counts of this clonotype. The chain carries TRBV29-1 and TRBJ2-1; 11 bases map to TRBD2. This CDR3 is built from 14 residues. The germline V gene has CDR1 SQVTM and CDR2 ANQGSEA. The junction had 5 bases not matched to a gene; V was cut back by 6 bases and J by 4 bases. CDR3 region: CSVKTSGDYNEQFF. CDR3 in DNA: TGCAGCGTGAAGACTAGCGGGGATTACAATGAGCAGTTCTTC.